These 3 T cell receptor beta chains share one sample of origin, sequenced in a study of CXCR3-negative and CXCR3-positive naive CD8 T cells. The method, 5' RACE with UMI labels, was used to prepare the TRB cDNA libraries. TCRdb re-called the 5' RACE reads and catalogs CDR3 proteins one per entry, DNA excluded. In all, the sample yields tens of thousands of distinct CDR3 sequences. The sequencing sample was made of naive CXCR3- CD8+ T cells from blood. Subset of the sample: CD45RO-CCR7+CD27+CD95- naive CD8+ T cells lacking CXCR3 (TNR3-). These receptors were obtained from a human donor in good health. Some clones in this sample may be carry-over from other donors' samples.

The chain links TRBV28 to TRBJ2-1. Germline CDR1 reads MDHEN; CDR2 reads SYDVKM. The CDR3 has 13 amino acids. CDR3 in amino acids: CASSLDGDNEQFF.

The V call is TRBV5-1, the J call TRBJ2-7; the TCRdb D gene call, TRBD2, has no DNA to confirm it. Germline-derived CDR1 and CDR2 are SGHRS and YFSETQ. The CDR3 is 18 residues long. The CDR3 reads CASSALMGGKGPTYEQYF. The complete variable domain, with remaining parts taken from reference TRBV5-1 and TRBJ2-7, reads KAGVTQTPRYLIKTRGQQVTLSCSPISGHRSVSWYQQTPGQGLQFLFEYFSETQRNKGNFPGRFSGRQFSNSRSEMNVSTLELGDSALYLCASSALMGGKGPTYEQYFGPGTRLTVT.

The chain recombines TRBV7-2 with TRBJ1-6; TCRdb selects TRBD1, and the lack of DNA leaves this call unchecked. The CDR3 loop spans 18 amino acids. Germline CDR1 SGHTA, CDR2 FQGNSA. The CDR3 here is CASSPGGRGDPKNSPLHF.